This record looks at one TCR beta chain sequence and its context. It was with a sample-barcoded 5' primer and a J-beta primer mix that a second PCR of roughly 6 to 12 cycles was run. TCRdb passed the 5' RACE reads through MiXCR, listing each CDR3 protein once. This repertoire shows about 900,000 distinct CDR3 sequences, about 62% found once; its top ten account for roughly a quarter. The data are from a study of blood T cells in healthy people across ages. Germline values: CDR1 SGDLS, CDR2 YYNGEE. The CDR3 consists of 16 residues. Trimming pared 2 bases from V and 6 bases from J, leaving 18 bases between.

Sequencing was done on a sample of blood. The chain links TRBV9 to TRBJ1-5; a possible D gene is TRBD1 (5 bases). The receptor's source is a man aged 25 to 40 in good health. CDR3 in amino acids: CASSVGGTPGGQPQHF. The CDR3 nucleotides are TGTGCCAGCAGCGTGGGGGGGACTCCAGGCGGTCAGCCCCAGCATTTT.